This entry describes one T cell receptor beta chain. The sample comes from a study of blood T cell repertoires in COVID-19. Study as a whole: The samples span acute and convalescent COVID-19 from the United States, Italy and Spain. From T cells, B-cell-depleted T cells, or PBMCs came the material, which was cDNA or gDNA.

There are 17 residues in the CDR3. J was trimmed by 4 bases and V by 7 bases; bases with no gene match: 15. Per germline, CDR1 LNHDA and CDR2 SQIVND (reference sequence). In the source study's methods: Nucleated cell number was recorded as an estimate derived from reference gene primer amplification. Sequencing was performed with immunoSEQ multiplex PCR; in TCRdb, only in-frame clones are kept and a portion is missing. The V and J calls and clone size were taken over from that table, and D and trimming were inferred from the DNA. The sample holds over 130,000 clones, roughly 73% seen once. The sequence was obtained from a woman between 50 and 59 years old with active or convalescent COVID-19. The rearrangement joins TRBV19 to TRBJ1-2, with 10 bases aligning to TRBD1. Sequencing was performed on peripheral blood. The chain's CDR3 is CASTPQLPGQGTYGYTF. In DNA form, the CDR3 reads TGTGCCAGTACCCCCCAGTTACCGGGACAGGGGACCTATGGCTACACCTTC.